Presented here are 17 T cell receptor beta chains from one specimen sequenced in a study of beta chain bispecific antibodies for T cell cancers. General study points: After anti-TRBV12 rather than anti-CD19 exposure, TRBV12-3 made up roughly 99% less of total TRBV signal. In these mixed samples, most targeted TRBV reads derived from the leukemia cell line.

Expansion lasted roughly three days, with either anti-CD3 antibody OKT3 or CD3/CD28 beads. No cognate antigen is known for these TCRs. Each CDR3 protein is one row after TCRdb ran MiXCR on the 5' RACE reads. The sample includes 20,000 to 25,000 distinct CDR3 sequences, 2% to 2.5% of them seen just once. Sequences were derived from healthy donor T cells cultured with leukemia cells, sampled from a culture containing a bispecific antibody targeting TCR Vbeta12. The receptors come from a human donor in good health. Some clones in this sample may be carry-over from other donors' samples.

This clonotype was seen at least ten times. The chain recombines TRBV15 with TRBJ1-1, with a tentative D call TRBD1 (6 bases). CDR1 LNHNV and CDR2 YYDKDF come from the germline V gene (reference sequence). The ends were cut back, 9 bases at V and 0 bases at J, with 8 bases in the middle. This CDR3 spans 12 amino acids. CDR3 sequence: CATGAMNTEAFF. The DNA of the CDR3 is TGTGCCACGGGGGCCATGAACACTGAAGCTTTCTTT.

In this sample, this clonotype is medium-sized. The chain carries TRBV20-1 and TRBJ2-7, with TRBD1 matching 9 bases. Losses at the gene ends were 1 base for V and 1 base for J; bases not matched to a gene: 14. Germline V CDR1 and CDR2: DFQATT, SNEGSKA (reference sequence). This CDR3 contains 18 residues. The CDR3 reads CSARGGDRVLRWSYEQYF. DNA for the CDR3: TGCAGTGCTAGAGGGGGGGACAGGGTCCTCCGGTGGTCCTACGAGCAGTACTTC.

The chain uses TRBV18 and TRBJ2-3; 11 nucleotides line up with TRBD1. Germline CDR1 KGHSH, CDR2 LQKENI. V was clipped by 3 bases and J by 5 bases; unmatched bases: 4. The CDR3 spans 15 residues. CDR3 protein: CASSPGQGAGDTQYF. CDR3 DNA: TGTGCCAGCTCACCCGGACAGGGGGCTGGAGATACGCAGTATTTT.

This clonotype was recorded at least ten times. The chain couples TRBV15 to TRBJ2-5; 7 bases line up with TRBD2. Germline V CDR1 and CDR2: LNHNV, YYDKDF (reference sequence). V was pared by 5 bases and J by 1 base, with 13 bases of the junction left unmatched. This CDR3 has 17 residues. The CDR3 DNA reads TGTGCCACCAGCCCAGGACCTCCCGGGGGGATCCAAGAGACCCAGTACTTC. Protein product: CATSPGPPGGIQETQYF.

This clonotype was counted at least ten times. The J gene is TRBJ2-7, the V gene TRBV15, with D possibly TRBD1 on 5 matching bases. The CDR3 runs to 14 residues. CDR1 LNHNV and CDR2 YYDKDF come from the germline V gene (reference sequence). V was pared by 0 bases and J by 6 bases, with 12 bases between. The CDR3 region is CATSRDLQGGEQYF. DNA of the CDR3: TGTGCCACCAGCAGAGATCTGCAGGGTGGCGAGCAGTACTTC. The whole variable domain, remainder taken from reference TRBV15 and TRBJ2-7, is DAMVIQNPRYQVTQFGKPVTLSCSQTLNHNVMYWYQQKSSQAPKLLFHYYDKDFNNEADTPDNFQSRRPNTSFCFLDIRSPGLGDTAMYLCATSRDLQGGEQYFGPGTRLTVT.

The sample holds many counts of this clonotype. The chain carries TRBV16 and TRBJ2-7, with D unresolved. CDR1 KGHSY and CDR2 FQNENV come from the germline V gene. Trimming left V 0 bases short and J 3 bases short, with 15 bases between. CDR3 length: 16 residues. As DNA, the CDR3 is TGTGCCAGCAGCCAATCTCTAGTGCAGGATGACTACGAGCAGTACTTC. It yields the protein CASSQSLVQDDYEQYF.

This clonotype was seen ten or more times. This chain links TRBV29-1 with TRBJ2-1; D is perhaps TRBD2 (5 bases). Germline lookup yields CDR1 SQVTM and CDR2 ANQGSEA. The CDR3 has 15 amino acids. The germline V and J ends were trimmed by 2 bases and 4 bases, with 15 bases remaining between them. The CDR3 region is CSVERAASLYNEQFF. The CDR3 DNA is TGCAGCGTTGAAAGGGCAGCTAGCCTTTACAATGAGCAGTTCTTC.

This clonotype is categorized as medium-sized (0.01 to 0.1%). The chain joins TRBV20-1 to TRBJ1-4, with D tentatively TRBD1 (6 bases). The CDR3 totals 10 residues. V was cut by 3 bases and J by 13 bases, with 9 bases left in between. Germline-derived CDR1 and CDR2 are DFQATT and SNEGSKA (reference sequence). CDR3 residues: CSASAGALFF. The CDR3 nucleotides read TGCAGTGCTAGCGCAGGGGCACTGTTTTTT.

This clonotype came up many times. The V gene is TRBV10-2, the J gene TRBJ2-7, with D perhaps given as TRBD1 or TRBD2 (6 bases each). Germline loops: CDR1 WSHSY, CDR2 SAAADI. The CDR3 contains 16 residues. V gave up 2 bases and J gave up 1 base, with 15 bases separating them. CDR3 nucleotide sequence: TGCGCCAGCAGTGAGAGGGGGGCATGGGGGTCCTACGAGCAGTACTTC. Its translation: CASSERGAWGSYEQYF.

This clonotype was seen ten or more times. This sequence joins TRBV6-5 and TRBJ1-1; no clear D gene. The germline V and J ends were trimmed by 6 bases and 6 bases, with 14 bases remaining between them. This CDR3 region has 13 residues. In germline, CDR1 is MNHEY, CDR2 SVGAGI. The CDR3 DNA sequence: TGTGCCAGCAGCCTCGGGCCAACGGCTGAAGCTTTCTTT. This gives the protein CASSLGPTAEAFF.

This clonotype was observed many times. This sequence joins TRBV2 and TRBJ2-7, with 10 bases that match TRBD1. This CDR3 comprises 13 residues. Looked up from germline, CDR1 is SNHLY and CDR2 is FYNNEI. Losses at the gene ends were 6 bases for V and 3 bases for J; bases not matched to a gene: 2. The CDR3 loop is CASRWTGGYEQYF. CDR3 coding DNA: TGTGCCAGCAGATGGACAGGGGGCTACGAGCAGTACTTC.

This clonotype qualifies as medium-sized. The rearrangement links TRBV6-5 to TRBJ2-1; D might be TRBD1 (6 bases). V was cut by 6 bases and J by 6 bases, with 18 bases left in between. The CDR3 extends over 15 amino acids. Germline V lookup: CDR1 MNHEY, CDR2 SVGAGI. The DNA of the CDR3 is TGTGCCAGCAGCATTAGCCAGGGGTGGGGCAATGAGCAGTTCTTC. Translating gives CASSISQGWGNEQFF.

This clonotype appeared many times. The gene calls are TRBV5-1 and TRBJ2-7; tentatively, D is TRBD1 (6 bases). CDR3 length: 14 amino acids. Trimming removed 1 base from V and 4 bases from J, with 12 bases in between. Germline CDR1 is SGHRS and CDR2 is YFSETQ. The CDR3, as DNA: TGCGCCAGCAGCTTGCTCGGACAGTTATACGAGCAGTACTTC. Amino acid sequence: CASSLLGQLYEQYF. The full variable domain, its missing parts supplied by reference TRBV5-1 and TRBJ2-7, is KAGVTQTPRYLIKTRGQQVTLSCSPISGHRSVSWYQQTPGQGLQFLFEYFSETQRNKGNFPGRFSGRQFSNSRSEMNVSTLELGDSALYLCASSLLGQLYEQYFGPGTRLTVT.

In this sample, this clonotype turned up many times. J is TRBJ2-1 and V is TRBV20-1; 8 nucleotides line up with TRBD1. Germline CDR1 DFQATT, CDR2 SNEGSKA (reference sequence). V trimming: 0 bases; J trimming: 8 bases; junction bases outside the gene matches: 9. This CDR3 comprises 15 residues. The CDR3 sequence is CSARDESGGVYEQFF. The DNA of the CDR3 is TGCAGTGCTAGAGATGAGTCAGGGGGCGTGTATGAGCAGTTCTTC.

In this sample, this clonotype turned up many times. The rearrangement uses TRBV18 and TRBJ2-7; D might be TRBD1 or TRBD2, each matching 6 bases. The ends were cut back, 5 bases at V and 3 bases at J, with 11 bases in the middle. Per germline, CDR1 KGHSH and CDR2 LQKENI. CDR3 length: 13 amino acids. Here the CDR3 DNA reads TGTGCCAGCTCAGGGGGGCAAGACTACGAGCAGTACTTC. This codes for CASSGGQDYEQYF.

V gene TRBV7-6 combines with J gene TRBJ2-5; no reliable D call. V shed 6 bases and J shed 4 bases, with 15 bases lying between them. Germline CDR1 is SGHVS and CDR2 is FNYEAQ. This CDR3 is 14 amino acids long. The CDR3: CASRLFKVGETQYF. CDR3 coding DNA: TGTGCCAGCAGGTTATTTAAAGTTGGAGAGACCCAGTACTTC.

This clonotype has ten or more counts. V and J are TRBV28 and TRBJ2-7; 15 bases align to TRBD2. The CDR3 consists of 17 residues. Germline CDR1 and CDR2: MDHEN and SYDVKM. The V gene end was trimmed by 6 bases and the J gene end by 6 bases; junction bases not matched to a gene: 12. CDR3 in amino acids: CASSLWTSGGAWVEQYF. CDR3 nucleotides: TGTGCCAGCAGCCTCTGGACTAGCGGGGGGGCTTGGGTCGAGCAGTACTTC.